The clone carrying this T cell receptor (beta chain) has just one count. Its cognate antigen is unknown. Other DNA sequences of this sample code for an identical CDR3. This sample is drawn from a study of cytotoxic CD8 clonotypes in ibrutinib-treated CLL. CDR3 length: 15 residues. Trimming removed 0 bases at V and 3 bases at J, with 10 bases between. CDR1 and CDR2 from the germline V gene are SGDLS and YYNGEE. TCRdb's copy holds only in-frame clones and misses some; the assay was immunoSEQ multiplex PCR. This sample carries around 30,000 clones, 62% of them seen once, and the ten largest clones take around 13%. Points from the study as a whole: An increase in clonality occurred at ibrutinib response, followed by a return toward baseline at progression.

Sequenced here: PBMCs, sampled before ibrutinib treatment. This clonotype was obtained from a human donor with chronic lymphocytic leukemia. V usage is TRBV9 and J usage is TRBJ1-3, with D tentatively TRBD1 (5 bases). This CDR3 is CASSVGAGSGNTIYF. The CDR3 DNA reads as TGTGCCAGCAGCGTAGGGGCAGGGAGTGGAAACACCATATATTTT.